Listed below are T cell receptor beta chains from one sample, sequenced in a study of OX40 agonist ivuxolimab in advanced cancers. The method was immunoSEQ multiplex PCR; TCRdb's version includes in-frame clones alone and lacks a portion of them. The sample lists approximately 130,000 clones, more than 85% seen once, with about 0.93% in the top ten. This specimen consisted of CD4+ or CD8+ T cells sorted from blood, obtained in a trial of the OX40 agonist ivuxolimab. These receptors all come from an adult with an advanced solid tumor such as melanoma, head and neck, liver or kidney cancer. Each CDR3 is given with its conserved first and last residue. A D gene is named only where the DNA matches it firmly. Clone size is given for some rows only: seen once, a few or many times, or a class if the clone is expanded.

.	.	TRBV7-2	TRBJ2-3	CASSLGVADTQYF	TGTGCCAGCAGCTTAGGAGTGGCAGATACGCAGTATTTT
.	.	TRBV5-1	TRBJ2-3	CASSLGQISTDTQYF	TGCGCCAGCAGCTTAGGTCAGATAAGCACAGATACGCAGTATTTT
.	.	TRBV5-4	TRBJ1-3	CASSGDRPGNTIYF	TGTGCCAGCAGCGGCGACAGACCAGGAAACACCATATATTTT
.	.	TRBV7-9	TRBJ1-5	CASSPLPVYSNQPQHF	TGTGCCAGCAGCCCCTTACCCGTCTATAGCAATCAGCCCCAGCATTTT
.	.	TRBV11-2	TRBJ1-5	CASSLDPRIRPQHF	TGTGCCAGCAGCTTAGATCCCAGGATCCGGCCCCAGCATTTT
.	.	TRBV5-4	TRBJ2-7	CASRPFRDGYEQYF	TGTGCCAGCAGGCCGTTCCGGGACGGCTACGAGCAGTACTTC
.	.	TRBV6-5	TRBJ1-1	CASSKRTRTGEAFF	TGTGCCAGCAGCAAAAGGACGAGGACCGGAGAAGCTTTCTTT
.	.	TRBV2	TRBJ1-1	CASTVGPRAFF	TGTGCCAGCACCGTTGGCCCTCGGGCTTTCTTT
.	.	TRBV12-5	TRBJ1-2	CASGWGSGGANYGYTF	TGTGCTAGTGGTTGGGGCAGTGGTGGTGCTAACTATGGCTACACCTTC
TRBD1	once	TRBV5-1	TRBJ1-5	CASSLSGTGGPSPQHF	TGCGCCAGCAGCTTATCGGGGACAGGGGGCCCTTCCCCCCAGCATTTT
TRBD1	.	TRBV6-5	TRBJ2-7	CASSRQGVGYEQYF	TGTGCCAGCAGCCGACAGGGGGTAGGGTACGAGCAGTACTTC
.	few	TRBV28	TRBJ1-5	CASSPGPLVQPQHF	TGTGCCAGCAGTCCGGGTCCACTGGTTCAGCCCCAGCATTTT
.	.	TRBV11-2	TRBJ2-2	CASSWTGPTNTGELFF	TGTGCCAGCAGCTGGACGGGACCTACGAACACCGGGGAGCTGTTTTTT
TRBD1	.	TRBV19	TRBJ1-2	CASSIASGGYGYTF	TGTGCCAGTAGTATCGCTTCAGGGGGCTATGGCTACACCTTC
.	.	TRBV9	TRBJ2-7	CASSVDAGLYEQYF	TGTGCCAGCAGCGTAGATGCGGGGCTCTACGAGCAGTACTTC
.	.	TRBV28	TRBJ1-2	CASSPQDRFNYGYTF	TGTGCCAGCAGTCCTCAAGACAGATTTAACTATGGCTACACCTTC
TRBD2	.	TRBV7-3	TRBJ2-2	CASSSSPAAGGGELFF	TGTGCCAGCAGCTCCTCCCCGGCGGCGGGGGGCGGGGAGCTGTTTTTT
.	once	TRBV5-1	TRBJ2-7	CASSLWSGGTYEQYF	TGCGCCAGCAGCTTATGGTCCGGGGGAACCTACGAGCAGTACTTC
.	.	TRBV5-4	TRBJ1-5	CASSPLGGDGNQPQHF	TGTGCCAGCAGCCCCTTAGGGGGGGACGGCAATCAGCCCCAGCATTTT
.	.	TRBV20-1	TRBJ2-4	CSAARNIQYF	TGCAGTGCCGCAAGGAACATTCAGTACTTC
TRBD1	.	TRBV5-1	TRBJ2-5	CASSPGGTGGGETQYF	TGCGCCAGCAGCCCGGGGGGGACAGGGGGCGGAGAGACCCAGTACTTC
.	.	TRBV7-2	TRBJ1-2	CASSEGIDYGYTF	TGTGCCAGCAGCGAGGGTATAGACTATGGCTACACCTTC
.	.	TRBV7-2	TRBJ1-6	CASNSQGENSPLHF	TGTGCCAGCAACTCCCAGGGAGAGAATTCACCCCTCCACTTT
.	.	TRBV6-5	TRBJ2-7	CASSYSTSSYEQYF	TGTGCCAGCAGTTACTCTACTAGCTCCTACGAGCAGTACTTC
.	.	TRBV20-1	TRBJ2-1	CSARGSNEQFF	TGCAGTGCTAGGGGATCCAATGAGCAGTTCTTC
TRBD1	.	TRBV4-2	TRBJ2-3	CASSLATGGGTDTQYF	TGTGCCAGCAGCCTTGCAACAGGGGGCGGCACAGATACGCAGTATTTT
.	few	TRBV10-1	TRBJ1-1	CASSVGAAAEAFF	TGCGCCAGCAGTGTTGGGGCCGCAGCTGAAGCTTTCTTT
.	.	TRBV2	TRBJ2-1	CASSADTYNEQFF	TGTGCCAGCAGTGCGGACACCTACAATGAGCAGTTCTTC
.	.	TRBV9	TRBJ1-2	CASSAEGQGNYGYTF	TGTGCCAGCAGCGCCGAGGGGCAGGGTAACTATGGCTACACCTTC